The 19 T cell receptor beta chains below come from one sample, sequenced in a study of beta chain features in type 1 diabetes. Antigens for these TCRs are unknown. The study, taken as a whole, reports: When Type 1 diabetes patients were examined, their TCRB CDR3s proved moderately but significantly shorter in all four CD4+ subsets.

Isolated RNA was reverse transcribed in full, so expressed TCRB transcripts were sequenced. Sequencing was performed with immunoSEQ multiplex PCR; in TCRdb, only in-frame clones are kept and a portion is missing. The data show around 250,000 clones, roughly 22% seen once. The sequenced material came from naive CD4+ T cells from blood. Source of these receptors: a woman in her forties with type 1 diabetes.

The V gene is TRBV7-2, the J gene TRBJ1-2; 8 bases match TRBD1. This CDR3 contains 15 residues. V dropped 0 bases and J dropped 7; count of bases not matched to a gene: 7. Germline CDR1 SGHTA, CDR2 FQGNSA. Here the CDR3 DNA reads TGTGCCAGCAGCTTAGCGCAGGGGGCCTTTGGTGGCTACACCTTC. Its translation: CASSLAQGAFGGYTF.

The rearrangement joins TRBV5-1 to TRBJ1-1, with D perhaps matching TRBD1 (6 bases). The CDR3 is made up of 13 amino acids. V lost 2 bases to trimming and J lost 4 bases, with 9 bases between them. Germline V CDR1 and CDR2: SGHRS, YFSETQ. Here the CDR3 DNA reads TGCGCCAGCAGCTTAACACAGGGCACTGAAGCTTTCTTT. Its protein product is CASSLTQGTEAFF.

This clone has a handful of counts. Compared with germline, one end of the junction differs, possibly owing to a read error. This rearrangement joins TRBV7-7 to TRBJ1-4, with D maybe TRBD1 (5 bases). This CDR3 has 15 amino acids. From germline, CDR1 is SSHAT and CDR2 FNYEAQ (reference sequence). The CDR3 sequence is CASSSSGTRGEKLFF. The CDR3 bases are TGTGCTAGCAGCTCCAGCGGGACCCGTGGTGAAAAACTGTTTTTT. The whole variable domain, filled in from reference TRBV7-7 and TRBJ1-4, reads GAGVSQSPRYKVTKRGQDVTLRCDPISSHATLYWYQQALGQGPEFLTYFNYEAQPDKSGLPSDRFSAERPEGSISTLTIQRTEQRDSAMYRCASSSSGTRGEKLFFGSGTQLSVL.

The sample holds a few counts of this clone. This chain uses TRBV29-1 with TRBJ2-7; TRBD2 agrees at 13 bases. The V and J ends lost 4 bases and 3 bases, in that order; junction bases with no gene match: 3. Germline CDR1 and CDR2: SQVTM and ANQGSEA. The CDR3 has 14 amino acids. Here the CDR3 DNA reads TGCAGCGTTGTGGGGACTAGCGGGGACTACGAGCAGTACTTC. It encodes CSVVGTSGDYEQYF.

This clone has more than one count but fewer than ten. The rearrangement joins TRBV7-9 to TRBJ1-1; D gene ambiguous. V dropped 4 bases and J dropped 1 base, with 10 bases sitting between them. Germline CDR1 and CDR2: SEHNR and FQNEAQ (reference sequence). CDR3 size: 14 residues. The CDR3 loop is CASSYQATNTEAFF. The CDR3, as DNA: TGTGCCAGCAGCTATCAGGCGACGAACACTGAAGCTTTCTTT.

The CDR3 here is CASSPGTGNYQPQHF. The CDR3 DNA reads TGCGCCAGCAGTCCCGGGACAGGGAATTATCAGCCCCAGCATTTT. V gene TRBV5-1 combines with J gene TRBJ1-5, with TRBD1 matching 9 bases. Trimming removed 5 bases from V and 5 bases from J; junction bases left unmatched: 8. CDR1 SGHRS and CDR2 YFSETQ come from the germline V gene. The CDR3 sequence is 15 residues long.

J is TRBJ1-1 and V is TRBV29-1; D might be TRBD1 (5 bases). CDR3 size: 13 residues. Germline CDR1 is SQVTM and CDR2 is ANQGSEA. Trimming pared 6 bases from V and 4 bases from J, leaving 15 bases between. CDR3 in DNA: TGCAGCGTCCTAGGGGTAGGTGGCACTGAAGCTTTCTTT. It codes for CSVLGVGGTEAFF.

This clone was found a few times. V gene TRBV4-2 combines with J gene TRBJ2-4; tentative D call: TRBD1 (6 bases). This CDR3 comprises 13 residues. Germline V gene lookup returns CDR1 LGHNA and CDR2 YNFKEQ. V was shortened by 5 bases and J by 14 bases, with 19 bases between the two germline ends. The CDR3 nucleotides are TGTGCCAGCAGCTCCCAGGGGAGCGACAAGGAGTACTTC. Its translation: CASSSQGSDKEYF.

The V and J genes are TRBV30 and TRBJ2-1, with D possibly matching TRBD2 (5 bases). CDR3 length: 14 amino acids. From germline, CDR1 is GTSNPN and CDR2 SVGIG (reference sequence). V lost 1 base, J lost 4 bases, and 11 bases lay in between. In DNA form, the CDR3 reads TGTGCCTGGAGTGGAGAATCGGGATACAATGAGCAGTTCTTC. Residues: CAWSGESGYNEQFF.

The chain couples TRBV5-4 to TRBJ2-7; 7 bases map to TRBD1. The V and J ends lost 0 bases and 3 bases, in that order; junction bases with no gene match: 6. Germline-derived CDR1 and CDR2 are SGHNT and YYREEE (reference sequence). The CDR3 runs to 15 residues. As DNA, the CDR3 is TGTGCCAGCAGCTTGGTGGACAGGAGAAGCTACGAGCAGTACTTC. This encodes CASSLVDRRSYEQYF.

The V and J genes are TRBV11-3 and TRBJ1-2; D remains ambiguous. CDR1 and CDR2 (germline): SGHNT, YENEEA. Trimming left V 4 bases short and J 8 bases short, with 8 bases between. The CDR3 runs to 11 residues. CDR3 in amino acids: CASSSPEGYTF. CDR3 DNA: TGTGCCAGCAGCTCCCCCGAGGGCTACACCTTC.

The rearrangement uses TRBV5-1 and TRBJ2-1; 7 bases fit TRBD1. The CDR3 has 15 residues. CDR1 and CDR2 from the germline V gene are SGHRS and YFSETQ. With 4 bases clipped from V and 10 bases from J, the junction kept 14 bases outside the gene matches. CDR3 region: CASSQRSTGEGEQFF. The CDR3, as DNA: TGCGCCAGCAGCCAACGATCTACAGGGGAAGGAGAGCAGTTCTTC.

This rearrangement joins TRBV7-9 to TRBJ2-1; TRBD2 aligns across 9 bases. Looked up from germline, CDR1 is SEHNR and CDR2 is FQNEAQ (reference sequence). V lost 4 bases to trimming and J lost 6 bases; unmatched junction nucleotides: 4. The CDR3 is 14 amino acids. CDR3 region: CASSYSGGRNEQFF. DNA of the CDR3: TGTGCCAGCAGCTATAGCGGGGGACGCAATGAGCAGTTCTTC.

This clone was seen a few times. This chain links TRBV10-3 with TRBJ1-1; TRBD1 matches 7 bases. The CDR3 extends over 15 amino acids. J was trimmed by 1 base and V by 6 bases; bases with no gene match: 8. The germline V gene has CDR1 ENHRY and CDR2 SYGVKD. CDR3 in DNA: TGTGCCATCAGAAACCGGGACAGTCAGAACACTGAAGCTTTCTTT. It translates to CAIRNRDSQNTEAFF.

This clone was seen more than once but under ten times. CDR3 loop: CASSYGDRDWNEQFF. CDR3 DNA sequence: TGTGCCAGCAGTTACGGGGACAGGGATTGGAATGAGCAGTTCTTC. V and J are TRBV6-5 and TRBJ2-1, with 9 nucleotides matching TRBD1. The V and J ends lost 2 bases and 7 bases, in that order; junction bases with no gene match: 6. Germline V CDR1 and CDR2: MNHEY, SVGAGI. The length of the CDR3 is 15 residues.

The chain links TRBV9 to TRBJ2-7, with D possibly TRBD1 on 5 matching bases. Germline-derived CDR1 and CDR2 are SGDLS and YYNGEE. The CDR3 has 15 residues. V dropped 0 bases and J dropped 3 bases, with 13 bases sitting between them. The CDR3 here is CASSVAETVLYEQYF. The DNA for the CDR3 is TGTGCCAGCAGCGTAGCTGAGACAGTCCTCTACGAGCAGTACTTC. Together with reference TRBV9 and TRBJ2-7, the CDR3 gives the full variable domain: DSGVTQTPKHLITATGQRVTLRCSPRSGDLSVYWYQQSLDQGLQFLIQYYNGEERAKGNILERFSAQQFPDLHSELNLSSLELGDSALYFCASSVAETVLYEQYFGPGTRLTVT.

V and J are TRBV28 and TRBJ1-2, with D perhaps matching TRBD1 (5 bases). CDR1 is MDHEN and CDR2 is SYDVKM in the germline V gene. CDR3 size: 13 residues. V lost 5 bases and J lost 2, with 9 bases in between. Written as DNA, the CDR3 is TGTGCCAGCAGTGAACAGGAAAACTATGGCTACACCTTC. It is translated as CASSEQENYGYTF.

The rearrangement links TRBV5-1 to TRBJ2-1; D may be TRBD2 (5 bases). Trimming took off 6 bases at V and 3 bases at J, with 16 bases between the two ends. CDR3 size: 15 residues. The V gene's germline CDR1 is SGHRS and CDR2 YFSETQ. CDR3 amino acids: CASIPPGSGYNEQFF. DNA of the CDR3: TGCGCCAGCATCCCACCGGGATCCGGCTACAATGAGCAGTTCTTC.

Written as DNA, the CDR3 is TGTGCCAGCAGCTCGGACTTATCGAGGACTTATGGCTACACCTTC. It translates to CASSSDLSRTYGYTF. The chain links TRBV7-2 to TRBJ1-2; D gene uncertain. The germline V gene encodes CDR1 SGHTA and CDR2 FQGNSA. The CDR3 contains 15 residues. Trimming stripped 4 bases from V and 5 bases from J, with 17 bases between.